The sequence of this TCR beta chain was determined in a study of blood T cell repertoires in COVID-19 (dated by TCRdb to 2019 to 2021). Concerning the study at large: Samples covering the acute and convalescent phases of COVID-19 were provided by collaborators in the United States, Italy and Spain. A de-identified subject ID, COVID-19 status, age in years and sex were almost always included in the sample metadata. Subjects who had been exposed to COVID-19, were actively infected with it, or had recovered from it provided the deeply sampled blood TCRbeta repertoires that made up the dataset. The material from the prospective study consisted of cDNA or gDNA derived from T cells, B-cell-depleted T cells, or PBMCs. HLA class I and class II types, where available, came from metadata supplied by the sample provider rather than from assay-based typing. The samples were drawn from two sources: the first 160 participants of the ongoing ImmuneRACE study, and about 1,300 subjects contributed by 6 global collaborators. The repertoires were released in a freely available public database intended as a resource for research on the immune response to SARS-CoV-2. Beyond this particular receptor, the publication reports: The amount of clinical and demographic metadata varied by source and participant and was provided uncurated.

TCRbeta CDR3 regions were amplified from genomic DNA using the immunoSEQ Assay, a bias-controlled multiplex PCR. The source study handled its data this way. The number of nucleated cells in each sample was estimated from the amplification of reference gene primers within the assay. Sequence reads were collapsed and filtered to measure the absolute abundance of every unique TCRbeta CDR3 rearrangement. For each sample, productive Simpson clonality was calculated by taking the square root of Simpson's diversity index across productive rearrangements. The source is immuneACCESS, and TCRdb retained only in-frame sequences with V and J called. Part of the clones is not carried over; for the studies checked, unresolved V genes explain less than half of this, and the remainder is unexplained. V and J calls and clone size come straight from that table; D and trimming were deduced from the DNA. The sample contains fewer than 450,000 clones, 88% of them found a single time. Roughly 13% of the sample goes to the ten largest clones.

The CDR3 measures 15 amino acids from cysteine to phenylalanine. Of the read, only the CDR3 DNA is kept; its 45 bases are in frame from base 1. In regard to this clone: Its antigen remains undetermined. No base qualities exist here, and no much larger clone lies one base off it.

At one collaborating source in Seattle, patients were enrolled during active infection and were followed longitudinally through the course of disease. Collaborating institutions collected whole blood in K2EDTA tubes following their own protocols. Collaborator samples were shipped for TCRbeta analysis as frozen whole blood, isolated PBMCs, or DNA extracted from either sample type. The receptor chain draws on TRBV21-1 and TRBJ2-7; TRBD2 is the table's D call and was not checked against the DNA. TRBV21-1 is classified as a pseudogene. Sequencing used peripheral blood. The clonotype comes from a woman in her 50s with COVID-19, enrolled during active disease. The sequenced DNA: TGTGCCAGCAGTCGAGTGCACTCCCCTTACTACGAGCAGTACTTC. Translated, it reads CASSRVHSPYYEQYF.